This TCR beta chain was identified in a study of technical replicates of blood from a handful of donors. The data were produced by immunoSEQ multiplex PCR, yet TCRdb's version contains in-frame clones alone and is incomplete. The repertoire holds under 70,000 clones, with about 86% as singletons. The CDR3 covers 16 residues. The ends were cut back, 0 bases at V and 1 base at J, with 10 bases in the middle. The V gene's germline CDR1 is MGHRA and CDR2 YSYEKL. This receptor was identified in a human donor in good health. Some clones in this sample may be carry-over from other donors' samples. Sequencing was done on a sample of PBMCs. The rearrangement links TRBV4-1 to TRBJ2-1; TRBD2 might be the D (6 bases). CDR3 nucleotide sequence: TGCGCCAGCAGCCAAGATAGGAGGGAGTCCTACAATGAGCAGTTCTTC. Translation: CASSQDRRESYNEQFF.